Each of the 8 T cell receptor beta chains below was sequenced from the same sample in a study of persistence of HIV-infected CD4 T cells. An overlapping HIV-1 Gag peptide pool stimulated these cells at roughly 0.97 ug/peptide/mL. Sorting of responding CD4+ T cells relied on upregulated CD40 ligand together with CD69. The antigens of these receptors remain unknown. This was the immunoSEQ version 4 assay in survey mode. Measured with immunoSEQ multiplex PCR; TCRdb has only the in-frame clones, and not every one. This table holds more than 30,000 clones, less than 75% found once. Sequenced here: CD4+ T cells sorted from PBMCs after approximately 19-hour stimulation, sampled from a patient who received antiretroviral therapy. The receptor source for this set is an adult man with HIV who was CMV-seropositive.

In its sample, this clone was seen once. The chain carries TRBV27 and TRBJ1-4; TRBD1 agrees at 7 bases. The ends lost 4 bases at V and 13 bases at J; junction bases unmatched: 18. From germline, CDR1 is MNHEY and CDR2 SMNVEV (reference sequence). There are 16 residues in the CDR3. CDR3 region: CASSSRQGGKMKGLFF. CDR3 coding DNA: TGTGCCAGCAGTTCGAGACAGGGTGGAAAGATGAAGGGACTGTTTTTT.

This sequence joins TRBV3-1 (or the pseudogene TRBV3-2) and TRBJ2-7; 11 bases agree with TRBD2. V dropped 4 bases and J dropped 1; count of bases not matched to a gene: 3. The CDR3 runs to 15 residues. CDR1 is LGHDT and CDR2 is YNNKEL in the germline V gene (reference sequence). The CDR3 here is CASSRGTSGSYEQYF. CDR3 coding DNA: TGTGCCAGCAGCCGGGGGACTAGCGGATCCTACGAGCAGTACTTC.

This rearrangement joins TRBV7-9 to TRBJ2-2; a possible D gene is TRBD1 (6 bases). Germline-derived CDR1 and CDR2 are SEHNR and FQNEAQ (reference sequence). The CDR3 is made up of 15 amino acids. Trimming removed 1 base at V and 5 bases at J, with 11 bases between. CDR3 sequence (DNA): TGTGCCAGCAGCTTAGAAGGCGGACAGACCGGGGAGCTGTTTTTT. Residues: CASSLEGGQTGELFF.

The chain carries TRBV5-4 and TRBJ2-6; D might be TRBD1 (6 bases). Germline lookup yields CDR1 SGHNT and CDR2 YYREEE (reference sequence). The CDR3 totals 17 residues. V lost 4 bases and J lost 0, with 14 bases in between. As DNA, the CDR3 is TGTGCCAGCAGCAGGGGACAAATATTCTCTGGGGCCAACGTCCTGACTTTC. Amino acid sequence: CASSRGQIFSGANVLTF.

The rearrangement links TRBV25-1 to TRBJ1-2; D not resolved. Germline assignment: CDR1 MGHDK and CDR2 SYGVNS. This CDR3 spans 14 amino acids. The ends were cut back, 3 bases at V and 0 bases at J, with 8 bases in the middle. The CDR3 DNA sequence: TGTGCCAGCAGTGATGAGCTTTCTAACTATGGCTACACCTTC. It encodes CASSDELSNYGYTF.

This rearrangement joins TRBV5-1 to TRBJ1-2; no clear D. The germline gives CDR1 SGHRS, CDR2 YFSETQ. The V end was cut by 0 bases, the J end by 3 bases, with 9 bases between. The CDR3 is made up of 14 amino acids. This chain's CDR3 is CASSLGGSYYGYTF. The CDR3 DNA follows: TGCGCCAGCAGCTTGGGTGGTTCCTACTATGGCTACACCTTC. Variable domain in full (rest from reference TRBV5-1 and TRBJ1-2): KAGVTQTPRYLIKTRGQQVTLSCSPISGHRSVSWYQQTPGQGLQFLFEYFSETQRNKGNFPGRFSGRQFSNSRSEMNVSTLELGDSALYLCASSLGGSYYGYTFGSGTRLTVV.

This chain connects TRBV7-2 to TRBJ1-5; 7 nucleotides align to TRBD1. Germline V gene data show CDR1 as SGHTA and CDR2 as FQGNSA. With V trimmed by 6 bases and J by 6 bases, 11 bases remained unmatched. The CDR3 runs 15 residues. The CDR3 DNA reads TGTGCCAGCAGTCCTCGACAGGGAATGACTCAGCCCCAGCATTTT. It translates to CASSPRQGMTQPQHF.

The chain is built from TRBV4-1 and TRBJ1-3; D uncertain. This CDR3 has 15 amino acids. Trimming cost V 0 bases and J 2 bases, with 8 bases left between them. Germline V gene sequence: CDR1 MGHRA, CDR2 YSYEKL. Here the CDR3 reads CASSQDLSPGNTIYF. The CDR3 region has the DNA TGCGCCAGCAGCCAAGATCTCTCGCCTGGAAACACCATATATTTT.